This T cell receptor (beta chain) was profiled in a study of immune characterization of retroperitoneal liposarcoma (dated 2019 in TCRdb). V drops 3 bases and J drops 6 bases, leaving 13 bases in between. Including the terminal cysteine and phenylalanine, the CDR3 comprises 14 residues. The DNA shown is the 42-base CDR3, in frame from base 1. This clonotype has ten or more counts. No cognate antigen has been identified for it. There are no base qualities to consult, and no much larger clone falls within one base. Library creation used PCR. The sequencer listed for this sample is NextSeq 500. The raw public reads went through TCRdb reprocessing: fastp at Q25, MiXCR clone calling, in-frame beta chains kept. When rows share a CDR3 protein, they turn into one entry using the most common DNA and genes. This sample comprises approximately 9,300 distinct CDR3 sequences, roughly 25% of them detected only once. The top ten clonotypes cover over 6.5% of the sample.

Sequencing was done on a sample of tumor tissue. This TCR was recovered from a male donor with retroperitoneal liposarcoma. The chain uses TRBV12-3 or TRBV12-4 and TRBJ2-3, with a tentative D call of TRBD1 or TRBD2, each matching 5 bases. The bases read TGTGCCAGCAGTTTCATGGCAGGGAGTGATACGCAGTATTTT. Translation gives CASSFMAGSDTQYF.